Listed below are T cell receptor beta chains from one sample, sequenced in a study of PD-1 blockade in classical Hodgkin lymphoma. Data came from immunoSEQ multiplex PCR; TCRdb stores just in-frame clones and leaves some out. The table includes fewer than 70,000 clones, approximately 90% detected once. The starting material was peripheral blood mononuclear cells (PBMCs), obtained before the second cycle of nivolumab. The receptors stem from a human donor with classical Hodgkin lymphoma. Both conserved end residues are part of each CDR3. Each record gives: V gene, D gene, clone size, J gene, CDR3 protein, CDR3 DNA. D genes are given only for firm matches. Clone size is given for some rows only: seen once, a few or many times, or a class if the clone is expanded.

v_call: TRBV7-9; d_call: TRBD2; clone_size: -; j_call: TRBJ2-5; cdr3_aa: CASSSSGGETQYF; cdr3_nt: TGTGCCAGCAGCTCTAGCGGGGGAGAGACCCAGTACTTC
v_call: TRBV4-1; d_call: -; clone_size: -; j_call: TRBJ1-5; cdr3_aa: CASSQLPDRNQPQHF; cdr3_nt: TGCGCCAGCAGCCAACTACCGGACCGAAATCAGCCCCAGCATTTT
v_call: TRBV28; d_call: TRBD1; clone_size: -; j_call: TRBJ1-4; cdr3_aa: CASSLIQGAGKLFF; cdr3_nt: TGTGCCAGCAGCCTTATTCAGGGGGCTGGAAAACTGTTTTTT
v_call: TRBV5-1; d_call: TRBD1; clone_size: -; j_call: TRBJ2-7; cdr3_aa: CASSVTGPPYEQYF; cdr3_nt: TGCGCCAGCAGCGTGACAGGGCCCCCCTACGAGCAGTACTTC
v_call: TRBV5-1; d_call: -; clone_size: -; j_call: TRBJ1-1; cdr3_aa: CASSRTGTAIRNTEAFF; cdr3_nt: TGCGCCAGCAGCCGAACCGGGACCGCCATAAGGAACACTGAAGCTTTCTTT
v_call: TRBV2; d_call: -; clone_size: -; j_call: TRBJ1-4; cdr3_aa: CASKRTLNEKLFF; cdr3_nt: TGTGCCAGCAAGAGGACCCTTAATGAAAAACTGTTTTTT
v_call: TRBV18; d_call: TRBD2; clone_size: once; j_call: TRBJ2-1; cdr3_aa: CASSPPTGGSRNEQFF; cdr3_nt: TGTGCCAGCTCACCACCGACGGGGGGAAGTCGCAATGAGCAGTTCTTC
v_call: TRBV29-1; d_call: TRBD2; clone_size: -; j_call: TRBJ2-7; cdr3_aa: CSVGGAYEQYF; cdr3_nt: TGCAGCGTGGGGGGGGCCTACGAGCAGTACTTC
v_call: TRBV28; d_call: -; clone_size: -; j_call: TRBJ2-6; cdr3_aa: CASSLSGRGTNVLTF; cdr3_nt: TGTGCCAGCAGTTTATCCGGCAGGGGAACCAACGTCCTGACTTTC
v_call: TRBV19; d_call: -; clone_size: few; j_call: TRBJ2-3; cdr3_aa: CASSMTGTDTQYF; cdr3_nt: TGTGCCAGTAGTATGACGGGCACAGATACGCAGTATTTT
v_call: TRBV7-9; d_call: -; clone_size: -; j_call: TRBJ1-4; cdr3_aa: CASSLGVVDTTNEKLFF; cdr3_nt: TGTGCCAGCAGCTTAGGTGTGGTAGACACAACTAATGAAAAACTGTTTTTT
v_call: TRBV6-6; d_call: TRBD1; clone_size: -; j_call: TRBJ2-2; cdr3_aa: CASSYSGQSTGELFF; cdr3_nt: TGTGCCAGCAGTTACTCGGGACAGTCCACCGGGGAGCTGTTTTTT
v_call: TRBV29-1; d_call: -; clone_size: -; j_call: TRBJ1-4; cdr3_aa: CSVHESTNEKLFF; cdr3_nt: TGCAGCGTTCACGAGTCAACTAATGAAAAACTGTTTTTT
v_call: TRBV6-6; d_call: -; clone_size: -; j_call: TRBJ2-3; cdr3_aa: CASGGGSTDTQYF; cdr3_nt: TGTGCCAGCGGGGGCGGTAGCACAGATACGCAGTATTTT
v_call: TRBV5-6; d_call: -; clone_size: -; j_call: TRBJ1-2; cdr3_aa: CASSEGGDYGYTF; cdr3_nt: TGTGCCAGCAGCGAGGGCGGCGACTATGGCTACACCTTC
v_call: TRBV19; d_call: -; clone_size: -; j_call: TRBJ2-2; cdr3_aa: CASSIVLGTIPNTGELFF; cdr3_nt: TGTGCCAGTAGTATAGTTCTGGGGACCATTCCTAACACCGGGGAGCTGTTTTTT
v_call: TRBV5-1; d_call: TRBD1; clone_size: -; j_call: TRBJ2-2; cdr3_aa: CASSVDRFNTGELFF; cdr3_nt: TGCGCCAGCAGCGTGGACAGGTTCAACACCGGGGAGCTGTTTTTT
v_call: TRBV10-3; d_call: TRBD2; clone_size: -; j_call: TRBJ2-1; cdr3_aa: CATGLAGDNEQFF; cdr3_nt: TGTGCCACGGGACTAGCGGGGGACAATGAGCAGTTCTTC
v_call: TRBV10-3; d_call: TRBD1; clone_size: -; j_call: TRBJ2-1; cdr3_aa: CAIRAGGAYNEQFF; cdr3_nt: TGTGCCATCAGGGCAGGGGGAGCCTACAATGAGCAGTTCTTC
v_call: TRBV28; d_call: -; clone_size: -; j_call: TRBJ1-2; cdr3_aa: CASSIGGQTYGYTF; cdr3_nt: TGTGCCAGCTCCATAGGGGGACAAACCTATGGCTACACCTTC
v_call: TRBV5-1; d_call: -; clone_size: once; j_call: TRBJ1-5; cdr3_aa: CASSSGPTNQPQHF; cdr3_nt: TGCGCCAGCAGCTCGGGACCAACCAATCAGCCCCAGCATTTT
v_call: TRBV7-6; d_call: -; clone_size: -; j_call: TRBJ1-1; cdr3_aa: CASSLAGDRNTEAFF; cdr3_nt: TGTGCCAGCAGCTTAGCCGGAGACAGGAACACTGAAGCTTTCTTT
v_call: TRBV5-1; d_call: -; clone_size: -; j_call: TRBJ1-1; cdr3_aa: CASSLVGGGTEAFF; cdr3_nt: TGCGCCAGCAGCTTGGTTGGTGGGGGCACTGAAGCTTTCTTT
v_call: TRBV5-1; d_call: TRBD1; clone_size: -; j_call: TRBJ1-1; cdr3_aa: CASSLVGQGPPEAFF; cdr3_nt: TGCGCCAGCAGCTTGGTGGGACAGGGGCCCCCTGAAGCTTTCTTT
v_call: TRBV5-1; d_call: -; clone_size: -; j_call: TRBJ1-6; cdr3_aa: CASSLAVENNSPLHF; cdr3_nt: TGCGCCAGCAGCTTGGCTGTGGAAAATAATTCACCCCTCCACTTT
v_call: TRBV7-9; d_call: -; clone_size: -; j_call: TRBJ2-1; cdr3_aa: CASSFTLEDGEQFF; cdr3_nt: TGTGCCAGCAGCTTTACACTAGAAGATGGTGAGCAGTTCTTC
v_call: TRBV5-1; d_call: TRBD1; clone_size: -; j_call: TRBJ2-5; cdr3_aa: CASSLYPTGVGETQYF; cdr3_nt: TGCGCCAGCAGCCTCTATCCTACAGGGGTAGGAGAGACCCAGTACTTC
v_call: TRBV5-1; d_call: TRBD1; clone_size: -; j_call: TRBJ2-5; cdr3_aa: CASMLPSGQGGETQYF; cdr3_nt: TGCGCCAGCATGCTACCGTCGGGACAGGGTGGTGAGACCCAGTACTTC
v_call: TRBV2; d_call: -; clone_size: -; j_call: TRBJ2-1; cdr3_aa: CASSEGWTRYNEQFF; cdr3_nt: TGTGCCAGCAGTGAAGGTTGGACAAGATACAATGAGCAGTTCTTC
v_call: TRBV9; d_call: -; clone_size: -; j_call: TRBJ1-1; cdr3_aa: CASSVGPVRLNTEAFF; cdr3_nt: TGTGCCAGCAGCGTAGGTCCGGTTCGTTTGAACACTGAAGCTTTCTTT
v_call: TRBV15; d_call: -; clone_size: few; j_call: TRBJ2-7; cdr3_aa: CATSRGRRGEQYF; cdr3_nt: TGTGCCACCAGCAGAGGGCGACGTGGCGAGCAGTACTTC
v_call: TRBV7-8; d_call: -; clone_size: -; j_call: TRBJ1-6; cdr3_aa: CASSAGESPLHF; cdr3_nt: TGTGCCAGCAGCGCCGGGGAATCACCCCTCCACTTT
v_call: TRBV9; d_call: -; clone_size: -; j_call: TRBJ2-1; cdr3_aa: CASSVGAGLNEQFF; cdr3_nt: TGTGCCAGCAGCGTAGGCGCTGGTCTAAATGAGCAGTTCTTC
v_call: TRBV5-1; d_call: -; clone_size: -; j_call: TRBJ2-7; cdr3_aa: CASTQDLVSEQYF; cdr3_nt: TGCGCCAGCACCCAAGACCTGGTCTCCGAGCAGTACTTC
v_call: TRBV12-5; d_call: -; clone_size: -; j_call: TRBJ2-7; cdr3_aa: CASGLGKAYEQYF; cdr3_nt: TGTGCTAGTGGTTTGGGGAAGGCCTACGAGCAGTACTTC
v_call: TRBV30; d_call: -; clone_size: -; j_call: TRBJ1-5; cdr3_aa: CAWSSGNQPQHF; cdr3_nt: TGTGCCTGGAGTAGTGGCAATCAGCCCCAGCATTTT
v_call: TRBV28; d_call: TRBD1; clone_size: -; j_call: TRBJ2-7; cdr3_aa: CASSFLQGADEQYF; cdr3_nt: TGTGCCAGCAGTTTTCTACAGGGGGCGGATGAGCAGTACTTC
v_call: TRBV11-2; d_call: -; clone_size: -; j_call: TRBJ1-6; cdr3_aa: CASSPRQNSPLHF; cdr3_nt: TGTGCCAGCAGCCCCCGACAGAATTCACCCCTCCACTTT
v_call: TRBV19; d_call: TRBD1; clone_size: -; j_call: TRBJ1-1; cdr3_aa: CASSSDRDTEAFF; cdr3_nt: TGTGCCAGTAGTTCAGACAGGGACACTGAAGCTTTCTTT
v_call: TRBV15; d_call: -; clone_size: -; j_call: TRBJ2-2; cdr3_aa: CATSRDSQATGELFF; cdr3_nt: TGTGCCACCAGCAGAGATAGCCAGGCCACCGGGGAGCTGTTTTTT
v_call: TRBV7-3; d_call: TRBD1; clone_size: -; j_call: TRBJ1-1; cdr3_aa: CASSFGQAENPDTEAFF; cdr3_nt: TGTGCCAGCAGCTTCGGACAGGCAGAGAATCCAGACACTGAAGCTTTCTTT
v_call: TRBV7-9; d_call: TRBD1; clone_size: -; j_call: TRBJ2-3; cdr3_aa: CASSWDRGADTQYF; cdr3_nt: TGTGCCAGCAGCTGGGACAGGGGCGCAGATACGCAGTATTTT
v_call: TRBV28; d_call: TRBD2; clone_size: -; j_call: TRBJ2-2; cdr3_aa: CASIPVGLAGANTGELFF; cdr3_nt: TGTGCCAGCATCCCGGTGGGACTAGCGGGGGCGAACACCGGGGAGCTGTTTTTT
v_call: TRBV12-2; d_call: -; clone_size: -; j_call: TRBJ1-3; cdr3_aa: CASRSNLTGGTGNTIYF; cdr3_nt: TGTGCAAGTCGCTCGAACCTAACAGGGGGTACTGGAAACACCATATATTTT
v_call: TRBV7-9; d_call: -; clone_size: -; j_call: TRBJ1-5; cdr3_aa: CASSSSSNQPQHF; cdr3_nt: TGTGCCAGCAGCTCCTCCTCTAATCAGCCCCAGCATTTT
v_call: TRBV5-1; d_call: -; clone_size: -; j_call: TRBJ2-1; cdr3_aa: CASSPPGKKSYNEQFF; cdr3_nt: TGCGCCAGCAGCCCCCCTGGGAAGAAGTCCTACAATGAGCAGTTCTTC
v_call: TRBV25-1; d_call: TRBD1; clone_size: -; j_call: TRBJ2-1; cdr3_aa: CASSRTGQDYNEQFF; cdr3_nt: TGTGCCAGCAGTCGTACGGGACAGGACTACAATGAGCAGTTCTTC